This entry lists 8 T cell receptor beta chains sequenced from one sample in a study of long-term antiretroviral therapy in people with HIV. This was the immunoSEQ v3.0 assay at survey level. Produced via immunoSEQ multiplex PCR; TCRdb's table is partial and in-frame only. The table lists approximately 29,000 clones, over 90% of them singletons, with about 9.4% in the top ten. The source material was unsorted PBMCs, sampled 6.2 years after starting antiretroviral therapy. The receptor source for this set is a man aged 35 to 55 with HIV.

The CDR3 DNA follows: TGTGCCAGCAGTGACGGTTTCTCAGATACGCAGTATTTT. Its translation is CASSDGFSDTQYF. The gene calls are TRBV6-1 and TRBJ2-3; no reliable D call. The germline V gene encodes CDR1 MNHNS and CDR2 SASEGT. The CDR3 is 13 residues long. The V gene lost 3 bases and the J gene lost 4 bases, with 8 bases spanning the gap.

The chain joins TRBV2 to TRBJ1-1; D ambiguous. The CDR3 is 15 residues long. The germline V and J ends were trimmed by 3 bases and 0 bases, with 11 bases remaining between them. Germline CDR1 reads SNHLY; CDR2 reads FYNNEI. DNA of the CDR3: TGTGCCAGCAGTGACCCGGTATTTATGAACACTGAAGCTTTCTTT. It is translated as CASSDPVFMNTEAFF.

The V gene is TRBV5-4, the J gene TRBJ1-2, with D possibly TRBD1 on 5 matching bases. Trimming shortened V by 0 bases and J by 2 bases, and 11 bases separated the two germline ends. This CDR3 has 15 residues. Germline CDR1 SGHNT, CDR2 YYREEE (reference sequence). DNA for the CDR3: TGTGCCAGCAGCTTGGCCGGGAGGACAAACTATGGCTACACCTTC. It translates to CASSLAGRTNYGYTF.

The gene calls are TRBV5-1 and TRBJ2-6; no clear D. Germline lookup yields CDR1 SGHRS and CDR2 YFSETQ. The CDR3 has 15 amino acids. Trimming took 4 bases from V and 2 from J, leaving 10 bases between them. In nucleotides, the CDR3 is TGCGCCAGCAGCCTGGTTGGGGCTGGGGCCAACGTCCTGACTTTC. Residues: CASSLVGAGANVLTF.

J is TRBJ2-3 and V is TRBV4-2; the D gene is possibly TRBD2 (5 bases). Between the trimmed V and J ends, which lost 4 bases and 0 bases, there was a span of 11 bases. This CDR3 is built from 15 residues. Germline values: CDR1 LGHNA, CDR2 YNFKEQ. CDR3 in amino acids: CASSRNPGSTDTQYF. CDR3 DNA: TGTGCCAGCAGCCGCAATCCGGGGAGCACAGATACGCAGTATTTT.

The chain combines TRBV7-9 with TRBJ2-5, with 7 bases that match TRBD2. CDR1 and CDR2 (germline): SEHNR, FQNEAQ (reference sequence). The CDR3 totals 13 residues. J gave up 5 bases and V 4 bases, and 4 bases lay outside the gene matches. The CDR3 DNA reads TGTGCCAGCAGCTGGGAGGGAGGGGAGACCCAGTACTTC. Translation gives CASSWEGGETQYF.

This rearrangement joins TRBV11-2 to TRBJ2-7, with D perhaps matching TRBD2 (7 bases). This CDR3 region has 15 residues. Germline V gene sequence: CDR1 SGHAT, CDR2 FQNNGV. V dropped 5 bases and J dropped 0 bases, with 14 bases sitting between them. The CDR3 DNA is TGTGCCAGCAGCAGGGGGGGCTCCAGCTCCTACGAGCAGTACTTC. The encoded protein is CASSRGGSSSYEQYF.

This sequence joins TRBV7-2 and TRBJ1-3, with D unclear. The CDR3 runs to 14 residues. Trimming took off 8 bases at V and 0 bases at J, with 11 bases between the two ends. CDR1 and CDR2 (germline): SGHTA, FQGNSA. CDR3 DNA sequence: TGTGCCAGCCAGTTACAGTTCTCTGGAAACACCATATATTTT. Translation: CASQLQFSGNTIYF.